A single sample is the source of the 16 T cell receptor beta chains below, sequenced in a study of blood T cell repertoires in COVID-19. Clones were sequenced by immunoSEQ multiplex PCR, and TCRdb holds only the in-frame ones, with some missing. The sample consists of about 480,000 clones, 88% of them appearing once. Sequenced material: PBMCs or T cells enriched from blood (not recorded which). All receptors come from a woman aged 55 to 70 who had recovered from COVID-19.

The chain joins TRBV14 to TRBJ2-5; TRBD2 is a possible D gene (6 bases). The CDR3 has 15 amino acids. Between the trimmed V and J ends, which lost 0 bases and 2 bases, there was a span of 10 bases. Per germline, CDR1 SGHDN and CDR2 FVKESK. The CDR3 DNA reads as TGTGCCAGCAGCCAAGAACGGGGGACTCAAGAGACCCAGTACTTC. Its protein product is CASSQERGTQETQYF.

The chain has TRBV30 and TRBJ1-5; 7 bases line up with TRBD1. This CDR3 is 15 amino acids long. Germline CDR1 reads GTSNPN; CDR2 reads SVGIG (reference sequence). Trimming removed 1 base from V and 5 bases from J; junction bases left unmatched: 8. The CDR3 loop is CAWSALGTVDQPQHF. In nucleotides, the CDR3 is TGTGCCTGGAGTGCCCTCGGGACAGTGGATCAGCCCCAGCATTTT.

The rearrangement joins TRBV13 to TRBJ2-2; TRBD1 matches at 7 bases. The CDR3 contains 18 residues. J was trimmed by 7 bases and V by 0 bases; bases with no gene match: 14. The germline CDR1 and CDR2 sequences are PRHDT and FYEKMQ (reference sequence). CDR3 DNA sequence: TGTGCCAGCAGCTTAGGCCTAATTCCCAGGGGGTTCGGCGGGGAGCTGTTTTTT. Translated, it gives CASSLGLIPRGFGGELFF.

This chain uses TRBV6-6 with TRBJ2-7; weak D call: TRBD2 (5 bases). V lost 2 bases to trimming and J lost 3 bases, with 11 bases between them. The CDR3 length is 14 residues. Per germline, CDR1 MNHNY and CDR2 SVGAGI (reference sequence). CDR3 sequence (DNA): TGTGCCAGCAGTTACCGTCCTAGCTTCTACGAGCAGTACGTC. As protein: CASSYRPSFYEQYV.

This chain links TRBV6-5 with TRBJ1-5; 7 nucleotides line up with TRBD1. The V gene end was trimmed by 0 bases and the J gene end by 9 bases; junction bases not matched to a gene: 5. Germline-derived CDR1 and CDR2 are MNHEY and SVGAGI. The CDR3 has 14 residues. CDR3 sequence (DNA): TGTGCCAGCAGTTACTCGAGACAGGGCGGGCCCCAGCATTTT. Translating gives CASSYSRQGGPQHF.

The rearrangement uses TRBV3-1 (or the pseudogene TRBV3-2) and TRBJ1-6, with a possible D match to TRBD1 (5 bases). V was trimmed by 4 bases and J by 10 bases, leaving 14 bases between them. CDR1 LGHDT and CDR2 YNNKEL come from the germline V gene (reference sequence). The CDR3 spans 14 residues. The CDR3 DNA is TGTGCCAGCAGCCCCCGAGGTGGGGCATCACCCCTCCACTTT. As protein: CASSPRGGASPLHF.

The gene calls are TRBV2 and TRBJ1-6, with 9 bases lining up with TRBD1. The germline CDR1 and CDR2 sequences are SNHLY and FYNNEI. The ends lost 5 bases at V and 7 bases at J; junction bases unmatched: 6. The CDR3 totals 15 residues. CDR3: CASSQQGAGNSPLHF. The CDR3, as DNA: TGTGCCAGCAGTCAACAGGGGGCTGGGAATTCACCCCTCCACTTT.

This chain connects TRBV4-1 to TRBJ2-5, with TRBD2 identical over 9 bases. The germline gives CDR1 MGHRA, CDR2 YSYEKL. The ends lost 4 bases at V and 5 bases at J; junction bases unmatched: 11. CDR3 length: 16 residues. CDR3 DNA: TGCGCCAGCAGCCGCCAAAGAGCGGGGGGTAGGGAGACCCAGTACTTC. Residues: CASSRQRAGGRETQYF.

The chain combines TRBV18 with TRBJ1-4, with 9 bases aligning to TRBD1. The CDR3 is made up of 16 amino acids. In germline, CDR1 is KGHSH, CDR2 LQKENI. V was clipped by 1 base and J by 7 bases; unmatched bases: 7. The CDR3 DNA sequence: TGTGCCAGCTCACCACAACCGGGACAGGGTAGTGAAAAACTGTTTTTT. Amino acid sequence: CASSPQPGQGSEKLFF.

The V and J genes are TRBV12-5 and TRBJ1-3; 7 bases are shared with TRBD1. After removal of 4 bases from V and 3 bases from J, the junction contained 9 bases not matched to a gene. This CDR3 is 16 amino acids long. The germline V gene has CDR1 LGHNT and CDR2 FRNRAP. DNA for the CDR3: TGTGCTAGTGGTTCCTCAGGGGGTAGGGATGGAAACACCATATATTTT. Translation gives CASGSSGGRDGNTIYF. The full variable domain, in which reference TRBV12-5 and TRBJ1-3 provide the parts outside the CDR3, is DARVTQTPRHKVTEMGQEVTMRCQPILGHNTVFWYRQTMMQGLELLAYFRNRAPLDDSGMPKDRFSAEMPDATLATLKIQPSEPRDSAVYFCASGSSGGRDGNTIYFGEGSWLTVV.

This clone has a handful of counts. The J gene is TRBJ1-1, the V gene TRBV5-1; no reliable D call. The CDR3 extends over 15 amino acids. The V gene lost 4 bases and the J gene lost 0 bases, with 13 bases spanning the gap. CDR1 and CDR2 from the germline V gene are SGHRS and YFSETQ. The CDR3 DNA sequence: TGCGCCAGCAGCCCAGCCGGAGGGATGAACACTGAAGCTTTCTTT. It translates to CASSPAGGMNTEAFF.

The chain carries TRBV6-5 and TRBJ1-5, with 9 bases fitting TRBD1. There are 13 residues in the CDR3. The V gene end was trimmed by 6 bases and the J gene end by 4 bases; junction bases not matched to a gene: 1. Germline lookup yields CDR1 MNHEY and CDR2 SVGAGI. CDR3 in DNA: TGTGCCAGCAGCGGGACAGGGAATCAGCCCCAGCATTTT. It encodes CASSGTGNQPQHF.

This clone appeared a single time. The chain employs TRBV27 and TRBJ1-6; D remains ambiguous. From germline, CDR1 is MNHEY and CDR2 SMNVEV (reference sequence). This CDR3 region has 14 residues. Trimming left V 6 bases short and J 8 bases short, with 14 bases between. The CDR3 DNA reads TGTGCCAGCAGGTCTCGGGGTATTCATTCACCCCTCCACTTT. The encoded protein is CASRSRGIHSPLHF.

The chain carries TRBV5-4 and TRBJ1-1, with D perhaps matching TRBD1 (5 bases). The CDR3 length is 14 residues. Trimming stripped 2 bases from V and 3 bases from J, with 11 bases between. Germline CDR1 and CDR2: SGHNT and YYREEE (reference sequence). This CDR3 reads CASSFGREDTEAFF. The DNA of the CDR3 is TGTGCCAGCAGCTTCGGCAGGGAGGACACTGAAGCTTTCTTT.

The CDR3 is CASSPWTGAASSGNTIYF. In nucleotides, the CDR3 is TGTGCCAGCAGTCCTTGGACAGGGGCCGCTAGCTCTGGAAACACCATATATTTT. The chain links TRBV6-6 to TRBJ1-3, with 9 bases matching TRBD1. V lost 5 bases to trimming and J lost 0 bases; unmatched junction nucleotides: 11. CDR1 MNHNY and CDR2 SVGAGI come from the germline V gene (reference sequence). CDR3 size: 18 residues.

The V gene is TRBV28, the J gene TRBJ2-5, with 12 nucleotides matching TRBD2. The V and J ends lost 3 bases and 2 bases, in that order; junction bases with no gene match: 1. The CDR3 is 15 amino acids. Germline V gene lookup returns CDR1 MDHEN and CDR2 SYDVKM. CDR3 sequence: CASSLLAGGQETQYF. In DNA, the CDR3 is TGTGCCAGCAGTTTGCTAGCGGGGGGGCAAGAGACCCAGTACTTC.